One sample yielded the 10 T cell receptor beta chains listed below, sequenced in a study of T cells in Graves' hyperthyroidism and ophthalmopathy. Authors of the study amplified TCR beta CDR3 regions from RNA transcripts. During a first-round RT-PCR of the TCR CDR3, the HTBI primer set was used. TCRdb re-called the multiplex PCR reads through MiXCR, storing one row per CDR3 protein. The table has about half a million distinct CDR3 sequences, less than 25% seen once; the top ten hold approximately 26%. The sequenced material came from blood. The receptors come from a man between 18 and 35 years old with Graves' hyperthyroidism.

This clonotype was seen at least ten times. DNA for the CDR3: TGTGCCAGCAGTGAAAGGAGGGAGGCGGGCTACACCTTC. Translating it yields CASSERREAGYTF. The chain uses TRBV2 and TRBJ1-2; D unclear. Germline V CDR1 and CDR2: SNHLY, FYNNEI. CDR3 length: 13 residues. Trimming removed 2 bases at V and 8 bases at J, with 12 bases between. Combining the CDR3 with reference TRBV2 and TRBJ1-2 gives the whole variable domain EPEVTQTPSHQVTQMGQEVILRCVPISNHLYFYWYRQILGQKVEFLVSFYNNEISEKSEIFDDQFSVERPDGSNFTLKIRSTKLEDSAMYFCASSERREAGYTFGSGTRLTVV.

Many counts were recorded for this clonotype. The chain is built from TRBV29-1 and TRBJ1-2; D unclear. Germline V lookup: CDR1 SQVTM, CDR2 ANQGSEA. Trimming pared 6 bases from V and 4 bases from J, leaving 18 bases between. The CDR3 is made up of 14 amino acids. As DNA, the CDR3 is TGCAGCGTAGACCCTGCAAGTAGTCTCTATGGCTACACCTTC. Its translation is CSVDPASSLYGYTF.

A single count supports this clonotype. This sequence joins TRBV12-3 or TRBV12-4 and TRBJ1-2; no reliable D call. This CDR3 is 13 amino acids long. Trimming stripped 5 bases from V and 3 bases from J, with 10 bases between. The CDR3 coding sequence is TGTGCCAGCAGTCCCAGGACGGACTATGGCTACACCTTC. It codes for CASSPRTDYGYTF.

This clonotype has ten or more counts. V is TRBV6-5 and J is TRBJ2-5; a weak D match, TRBD2 (6 bases). Trimming shortened V by 0 bases and J by 5 bases, and 10 bases separated the two germline ends. The CDR3 is 14 amino acids. The germline gives CDR1 MNHEY, CDR2 SVGAGI. The CDR3, as DNA: TGTGCCAGCAGTTACTCGTGGGGAGGCGAGACCCAGTACTTC. Protein product: CASSYSWGGETQYF.

This clonotype was seen many times. This sequence joins TRBV28 and TRBJ2-7; no definite D call. Germline V CDR1 and CDR2: MDHEN, SYDVKM. V was clipped by 4 bases and J by 4 bases, with 14 bases between them. This CDR3 has 14 residues. CDR3 sequence (DNA): TGTGCCAGCAGTTCCTCTCGCGCCTCGTACGAGCAGTACTTC. This sequence encodes CASSSSRASYEQYF.

In its sample, this clonotype was seen many times. The chain employs TRBV25-1 and TRBJ1-5, with 7 bases that match TRBD1. The CDR3 has 15 amino acids. Germline lookup yields CDR1 MGHDK and CDR2 SYGVNS. V lost 1 base and J lost 5; bases outside the gene matches: 5. CDR3 loop: CASSESWTGDQPQHF. DNA for the CDR3: TGTGCCAGCAGTGAATCGTGGACAGGCGATCAGCCCCAGCATTTT. Full variable domain (outside the CDR3, taken from reference TRBV25-1 and TRBJ1-5): EADIYQTPRYLVIGTGKKITLECSQTMGHDKMYWYQQDPGMELHLIHYSYGVNSTEKGDLSSESTVSRIRTEHFPLTLESARPSHTSQYLCASSESWTGDQPQHFGDGTRLSIL.

Turning to this clonotype: Mismatch with germline at one junction end may stem from a read error. This chain joins TRBV7-8 and TRBJ1-5; D call uncertain. CDR3 length equals 16 residues. Germline CDR1 reads SGHVS; CDR2 reads FQNEAQ. The CDR3 DNA reads as TGCGCCAGCAGCTTATGGGAGATTTCTAGCAATCAGCCCCAGCATTTT. Protein: CASSLWEISSNQPQHF.

This clonotype was detected ten times or more. This sequence joins TRBV28 and TRBJ1-1; D might be TRBD1 (5 bases). V lost 3 bases and J lost 4, with 12 bases in between. The germline V gene has CDR1 MDHEN and CDR2 SYDVKM. The CDR3 totals 14 residues. The CDR3 loop is CASSLGGEFTEAFF. The DNA of the CDR3 is TGTGCCAGCAGTTTGGGGGGTGAATTCACTGAAGCTTTCTTT.

This clonotype was counted ten times or more. The J gene is TRBJ1-1, the V gene TRBV19; D is perhaps TRBD1 (6 bases). Germline V lookup: CDR1 LNHDA, CDR2 SQIVND (reference sequence). CDR3 length: 15 amino acids. Trimming removed 9 bases from V and 4 bases from J, with 21 bases in between. CDR3 nucleotides: TGTGCCAGCACACTCAGAGGGGGGAAGGCCACTGAAGCTTTCTTT. Amino acid sequence: CASTLRGGKATEAFF.

The table lists this clonotype with many counts. This chain links TRBV6-1 with TRBJ1-5; D is uncertain. CDR1 MNHNS and CDR2 SASEGT come from the germline V gene. V was pared by 6 bases and J by 3 bases, with 12 bases between. The CDR3 runs to 14 residues. The CDR3 nucleotides are TGTGCCAGCAGCCTGGACGGACCCAATCAGCCCCAGCATTTT. Protein product: CASSLDGPNQPQHF.